The 7 T cell receptor beta chains listed next were all sequenced from one sample in a study of T-cell reconstitution after alpha-beta-depleted transplantation in children (TCRdb year 2016). The treatment or condition label, read with the paper, signifies: allogeneic hematopoietic cell transplantation with graft depleted of TCRalphabeta T cells and CD19 B cells. The method behind the library was PCR. The sample was run on an Illumina HiSeq 2500. TCR library preparation used molecular barcoding, with unique molecular identifiers applied to normalize quantification of the TCRbeta repertoire. TCRdb trimmed the raw reads at Q25, called clones with MiXCR and kept productive beta chains. Each CDR3 protein gets just one entry, which takes the most common genes and DNA from the rows behind it. This sample holds more than 200,000 distinct CDR3 sequences; over 15% were observed only once. The top ten constitute 43% of the sample.

The sequences come from PBMCs, mostly from graft donor cells, collected 360 days after TCRalphabeta/CD19-depleted stem cell transplant. All receptors derive from a male patient aged 2-15 years who had a stem cell transplant for acute lymphoblastic leukemia, so the T cells may come from the graft donor.

The chain has TRBV11-2 and TRBJ2-1, with D maybe TRBD2 (6 bases). V gave up 0 bases and J gave up 7 bases, with 10 bases separating them. Germline loops: CDR1 SGHAT, CDR2 FQNNGV. The CDR3 is made up of 14 amino acids. The CDR3 DNA reads TGTGCCAGCAGCTTAGAGCCGACTAGTAATGAGCAGTTCTTC. Residues: CASSLEPTSNEQFF.

The chain uses TRBV5-5 and TRBJ2-6; D unclear. CDR3 length: 16 residues. Germline-derived CDR1 and CDR2 are SGHKS and YYEKEE (reference sequence). The ends were cut back, 0 bases at V and 4 bases at J, with 11 bases in the middle. For the CDR3, the DNA is TGTGCCAGCAGCTTGGTACCCCGGCTGGGGGCCAACGTCCTGACTTTC. It encodes CASSLVPRLGANVLTF.

The chain has TRBV7-9 and TRBJ2-4, with D possibly TRBD2 on 5 matching bases. With 5 bases removed from V and 7 bases from J, the gap between germline ends came to 12 bases. The CDR3 extends over 13 amino acids. The germline V gene has CDR1 SEHNR and CDR2 FQNEAQ (reference sequence). This chain's CDR3 is CASSLRVGNIQYF. In DNA form, the CDR3 reads TGTGCCAGCAGCCTGCGGGTCGGGAACATTCAGTACTTC.

The chain is built from TRBV28 and TRBJ2-5; D is ambiguous. The CDR3 loop spans 14 amino acids. CDR1 and CDR2 (germline): MDHEN, SYDVKM. Trimming pared 3 bases from V and 5 bases from J, leaving 13 bases between. The CDR3 here is CASSFPVSPETQYF. CDR3 in DNA: TGTGCCAGCAGTTTTCCAGTTAGTCCGGAGACCCAGTACTTC.

The V gene is TRBV27, the J gene TRBJ2-2; maybe TRBD1 (6 bases). The length of the CDR3 is 16 residues. V dropped 5 bases and J dropped 0 bases, with 13 bases sitting between them. The germline gives CDR1 MNHEY, CDR2 SMNVEV (reference sequence). The CDR3 spells CASSPDGGPNTGELFF. In nucleotides, the CDR3 is TGTGCCAGCAGTCCCGATGGGGGCCCGAACACCGGGGAGCTGTTTTTT.

This clonotype was seen more than once but under ten times. The chain links TRBV6-2 or TRBV6-3 to TRBJ2-1, with D unclear. The CDR3 is 15 residues long. V lost 2 bases and J 4 bases, leaving 12 bases between the germline ends. CDR1 and CDR2 from the germline V gene are MNHEY and SVGEGT. Here the CDR3 reads CASSYKPASYNEQFF. The CDR3, as DNA: TGTGCCAGCAGTTACAAGCCGGCTTCTTACAATGAGCAGTTCTTC.

This clonotype has only one observation. The V call is TRBV4-1, the J call TRBJ2-7, with D perhaps TRBD1 (6 bases). The germline gives CDR1 MGHRA, CDR2 YSYEKL. The CDR3 contains 14 residues. V lost 6 bases and J 3 bases, leaving 15 bases between the germline ends. As DNA, the CDR3 is TGCGCCAGCAGACCAACAGGGATCGGCTACGAGCAGTACTTC. Translation: CASRPTGIGYEQYF.